This T cell receptor (beta chain) was profiled in a study of cytomegalovirus exposure and HLA in healthy donors. V was trimmed by 0 bases and J by 6 bases, leaving 12 bases between them. Germline assignment: CDR1 SSHAT and CDR2 FNYEAQ (reference sequence). This CDR3 comprises 15 residues. Assay: immunoSEQ multiplex PCR; the TCRdb copy retains only in-frame clones and omits some. Here the sample spans some 85,000 clones, roughly 96% being singletons. With regard to this clone: Its antigen is not identified.

General study points: As confirmed in vitro, a few CMV-associated chains were specific for CMV antigens. Cytomegalovirus status, reportedly, was diagnosed with high specificity and sensitivity by the classifier. A subsequent analysis found that TCR clusters from the first cohort also tended to co-occur in the approximately 130 validation repertoires, with 90% to 95% of cluster scores above 0.

The sequence was collected from a woman younger than 35 in good health and CMV-seronegative. The source material was PBMCs. V gene TRBV7-7 combines with J gene TRBJ2-1; TRBD2 is a possible D gene (6 bases). The CDR3, as DNA: TGTGCCAGCAGCTTAGCCCCCCCCGGGAGCAATGAGCAGTTCTTC. It translates to CASSLAPPGSNEQFF.